The entry below describes one T cell receptor (beta chain). This record comes from a study of T cells after yellow fever vaccination. Production of TCR cDNA was by 5'RACE template switching, which also added a universal primer site and UMIs. TCRdb used MiXCR to reprocess the 5' RACE reads, holding one entry per CDR3 protein. The sample records about 340,000 distinct CDR3 sequences, about an eighth being singletons. The trim removed 5 bases at V and 2 bases at J, leaving 9 bases unmatched. There are 16 residues in the CDR3. Germline V gene data show CDR1 as SEHNR and CDR2 as FQNEAQ (reference sequence).

The TCR was taken from a man younger than 35 who received the YFV17D yellow fever vaccine. The chain carries TRBV7-9 and TRBJ2-3, with 8 bases identical to TRBD2. The source material was CD4+ T cells sorted from PBMCs, sampled 15 days after the yellow fever booster vaccination. CDR3 protein: CASSREGGRYTDTQYF. The CDR3 region has the DNA TGTGCCAGCAGCCGGGAGGGCGGGAGGTACACAGATACGCAGTATTTT.